This entry is about one T cell receptor beta chain. As originally analysed: Reference gene primer amplification gave estimated nucleated cell counts. TCRdb's table, derived via immunoSEQ multiplex PCR, lists solely in-frame clones and lacks some. From that table come the V and J calls and clone size; the DNA was used to work out D and trimming. The repertoire holds about 310,000 clones, with roughly 90% as singletons. The data were taken from a study of blood T cell repertoires in COVID-19. Across the whole study: COVID-19 samples, acute and convalescent, were from the United States, Italy and Spain.

Those who participated ranged in age from about 18 to 89 years and resided in about two dozen US areas. Clinical history reported by participants formed the basis on which cohorts were assigned. The TCR sequence derives from a woman in her 40s who had recovered from COVID-19. The sample was PBMCs or T cells enriched from blood (not recorded which).

The DNA for the CDR3 is TGCGCCAGCAGCTTGTATTCGGGCTCTGGAAACACCATATATTTT. The encoded protein is CASSLYSGSGNTIYF. The rearrangement joins TRBV5-1 to TRBJ1-3; D gene ambiguous. Germline CDR1 is SGHRS and CDR2 is YFSETQ. The CDR3 consists of 15 residues. Between the trimmed V and J ends, which lost 1 base and 0 bases, there was a span of 8 bases.